Here is one TCR beta chain with its context. This CDR3 comprises 11 residues. CDR1 and CDR2 from the germline V gene are ENHRY and SYGVKD. Trimming removed 5 bases at V and 8 bases at J, with 6 bases between. TCRdb reprocessed the multiplex PCR reads with MiXCR, giving one entry per CDR3 protein. The sample lists some 170,000 distinct CDR3 sequences, about 33% occurring once. The data are from a study of breast tumors, draining lymph nodes, adjacent tissues. Axillary draining lymph nodes of breast cancer patients supplied the node samples. The V gene is TRBV10-3, the J gene TRBJ2-2; unclear D gene. Sample: axillary lymph node tissue. The receptor was isolated from a female donor with breast cancer. Some clones in this sample may be carry-over from other donors' samples. The CDR3 loop reads CAISFTGELFF. The CDR3 DNA sequence: TGTGCCATCAGTTTCACAGGGGAGCTGTTTTTT.